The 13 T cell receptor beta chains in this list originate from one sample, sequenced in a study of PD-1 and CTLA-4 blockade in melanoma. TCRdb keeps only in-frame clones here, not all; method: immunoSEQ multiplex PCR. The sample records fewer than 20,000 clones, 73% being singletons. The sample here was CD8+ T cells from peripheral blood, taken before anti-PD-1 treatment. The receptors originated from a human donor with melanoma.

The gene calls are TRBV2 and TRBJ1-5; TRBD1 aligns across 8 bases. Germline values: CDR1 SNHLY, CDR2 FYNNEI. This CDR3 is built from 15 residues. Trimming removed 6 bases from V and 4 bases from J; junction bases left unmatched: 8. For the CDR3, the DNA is TGTGCCAGCAGCAACGGACAGGGCGTGAATCAGCCCCAGCATTTT. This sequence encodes CASSNGQGVNQPQHF.

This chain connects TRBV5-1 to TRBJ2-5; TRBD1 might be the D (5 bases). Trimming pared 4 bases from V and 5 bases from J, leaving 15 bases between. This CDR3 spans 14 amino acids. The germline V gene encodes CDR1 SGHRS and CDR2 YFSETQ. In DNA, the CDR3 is TGCGCCAGCAGCACCTACCAGGGCAGGGAGACCCAGTACTTC. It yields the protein CASSTYQGRETQYF.

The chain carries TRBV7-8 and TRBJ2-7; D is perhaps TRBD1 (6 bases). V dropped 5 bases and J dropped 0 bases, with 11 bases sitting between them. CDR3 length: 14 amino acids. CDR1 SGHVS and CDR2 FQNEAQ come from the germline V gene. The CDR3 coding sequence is TGTGCCAGCAGCCGAAAGGACAGCTCCTACGAGCAGTACTTC. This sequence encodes CASSRKDSSYEQYF.

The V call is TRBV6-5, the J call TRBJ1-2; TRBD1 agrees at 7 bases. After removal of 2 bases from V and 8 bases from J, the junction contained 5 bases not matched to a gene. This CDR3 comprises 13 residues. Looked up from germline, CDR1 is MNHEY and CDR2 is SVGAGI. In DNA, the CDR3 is TGTGCCAGCAGTTACGGGGCAGGGGGAGGCTACACCTTC. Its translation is CASSYGAGGGYTF.

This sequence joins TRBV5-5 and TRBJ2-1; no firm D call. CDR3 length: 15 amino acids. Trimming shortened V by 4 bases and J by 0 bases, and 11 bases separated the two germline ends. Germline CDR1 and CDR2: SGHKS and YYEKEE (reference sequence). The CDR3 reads CASSARSTSYNEQFF. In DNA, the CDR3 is TGTGCCAGCAGCGCCAGGAGTACCTCCTACAATGAGCAGTTCTTC.

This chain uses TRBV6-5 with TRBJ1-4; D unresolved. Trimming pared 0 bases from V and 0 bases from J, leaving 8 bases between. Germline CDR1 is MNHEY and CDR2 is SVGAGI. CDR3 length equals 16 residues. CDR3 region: CASSYSAHATNEKLFF. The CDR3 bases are TGTGCCAGCAGTTACTCGGCCCATGCAACTAATGAAAAACTGTTTTTT.

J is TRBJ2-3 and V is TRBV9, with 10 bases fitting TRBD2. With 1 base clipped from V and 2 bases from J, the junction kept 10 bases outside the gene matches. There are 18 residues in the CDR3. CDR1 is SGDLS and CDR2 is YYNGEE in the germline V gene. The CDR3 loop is CASSVKDSGRPYTDTQYF. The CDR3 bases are TGTGCCAGCAGCGTAAAGGATAGCGGGAGGCCGTACACAGATACGCAGTATTTT.

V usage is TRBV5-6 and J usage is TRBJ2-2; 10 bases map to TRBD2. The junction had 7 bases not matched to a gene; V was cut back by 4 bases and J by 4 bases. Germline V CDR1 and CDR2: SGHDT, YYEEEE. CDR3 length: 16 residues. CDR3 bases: TGTGCCAGCAGCCCCCTAGCGGGGGAGAGCACCGGGGAGCTGTTTTTT. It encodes CASSPLAGESTGELFF. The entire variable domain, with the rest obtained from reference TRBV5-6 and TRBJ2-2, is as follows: DAGVTQSPTHLIKTRGQQVTLRCSPKSGHDTVSWYQQALGQGPQFIFQYYEEEERQRGNFPDRFSGHQFPNYSSELNVNALLLGDSALYLCASSPLAGESTGELFFGEGSRLTVL.

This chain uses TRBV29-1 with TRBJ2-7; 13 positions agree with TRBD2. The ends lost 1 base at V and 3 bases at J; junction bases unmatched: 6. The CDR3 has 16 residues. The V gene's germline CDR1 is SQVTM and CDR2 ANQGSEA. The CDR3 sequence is CSVEGMTSGRIYEQYF. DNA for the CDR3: TGCAGCGTTGAAGGGATGACTAGCGGGAGGATCTACGAGCAGTACTTC.

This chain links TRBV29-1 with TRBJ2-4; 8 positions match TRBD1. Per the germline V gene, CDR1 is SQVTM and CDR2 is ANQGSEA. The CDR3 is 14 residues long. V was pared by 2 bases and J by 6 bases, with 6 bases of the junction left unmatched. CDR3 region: CSVEPGQGGNIQYF. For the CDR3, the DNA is TGCAGCGTTGAACCCGGACAGGGTGGAAACATTCAGTACTTC. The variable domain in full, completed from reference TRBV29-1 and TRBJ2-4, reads SAVISQKPSRDICQRGTSLTIQCQVDSQVTMMFWYRQQPGQSLTLIATANQGSEATYESGFVIDKFPISRPNLTFSTLTVSNMSPEDSSIYLCSVEPGQGGNIQYFGAGTRLSVL.

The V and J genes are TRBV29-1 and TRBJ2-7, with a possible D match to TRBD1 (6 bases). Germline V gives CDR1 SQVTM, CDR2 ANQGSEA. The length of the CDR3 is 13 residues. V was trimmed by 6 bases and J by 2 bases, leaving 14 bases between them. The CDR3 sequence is CSVKQGAPYEQYF. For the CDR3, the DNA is TGCAGCGTAAAACAGGGAGCGCCCTACGAGCAGTACTTC.

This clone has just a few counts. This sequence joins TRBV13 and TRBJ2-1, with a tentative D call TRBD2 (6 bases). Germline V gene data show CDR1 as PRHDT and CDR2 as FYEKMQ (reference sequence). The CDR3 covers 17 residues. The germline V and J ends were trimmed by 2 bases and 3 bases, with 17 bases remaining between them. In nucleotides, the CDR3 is TGTGCCAGCAGCTTAAACGGTGGTTCGGGACTCTACAATGAGCAGTTCTTC. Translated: CASSLNGGSGLYNEQFF.

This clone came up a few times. The CDR3 spells CAWSVPLTSGPRSSYEQYF. The DNA for the CDR3 is TGTGCCTGGAGTGTACCCCTGACTAGCGGACCAAGGAGCTCCTACGAGCAGTACTTC. This sequence joins TRBV30 and TRBJ2-7; 9 nucleotides line up with TRBD2. Trimming cost V 0 bases and J 0 bases; bases outside gene matches: 15. The CDR3 length is 19 residues. Per germline, CDR1 GTSNPN and CDR2 SVGIG (reference sequence). Full variable domain (rest looked up from reference TRBV30 and TRBJ2-7): SQTIHQWPATLVQPVGSPLSLECTVEGTSNPNLYWYRQAAGRGLQLLFYSVGIGQISSEVPQNLSASRPQDRQFILSSKKLLLSDSGFYLCAWSVPLTSGPRSSYEQYFGPGTRLTVT.